These 4 T cell receptor beta chains were sequenced from one sample in a study of blood T cell repertoires in COVID-19. Clones were sequenced by immunoSEQ multiplex PCR, and TCRdb holds only the in-frame ones, with some missing. The table shows some 170,000 clones, with about 87% occurring only once. Sequenced input: peripheral blood. The receptors come from a woman between 50 and 59 years old with acute or convalescent COVID-19.

The chain has TRBV27 and TRBJ1-2, with D possibly being TRBD1 (6 bases). The CDR3 is 14 amino acids. The V end lost 7 bases, the J end lost 5 bases, and 17 bases lay between the germline ends. In germline, CDR1 is MNHEY, CDR2 SMNVEV (reference sequence). This CDR3 reads CASTTPGGAYGYTF. As DNA, the CDR3 is TGTGCCAGCACCACCCCTGGGGGGGCGTATGGCTACACCTTC.

J is TRBJ2-1 and V is TRBV12-2; TRBD2, the table's D call, lacks a check against the DNA. TRBV12-2 is labeled a pseudogene. CDR3 size: 17 residues. In nucleotides, the CDR3 is TGTGCAAGTCGCTTAGGGGGACTAGCGGGGTTGGGCGATGAGCAGTTCTTC. This translates into CASRLGGLAGLGDEQFF.

V usage is TRBV5-6 and J usage is TRBJ2-7; 7 bases are shared with TRBD2. The germline V gene has CDR1 SGHDT and CDR2 YYEEEE. This CDR3 contains 15 residues. Germline trimming cut 2 bases from V and 3 bases from J; bases unmatched to any gene: 8. CDR3 sequence: CASSFAGVKIYEQYF. CDR3 nucleotide sequence: TGTGCCAGCAGCTTTGCGGGGGTAAAGATCTACGAGCAGTACTTC.

V and J are TRBV6-5 and TRBJ1-1, with D perhaps matching TRBD1 (5 bases). V lost 5 bases and J 1 base, leaving 11 bases between the germline ends. The CDR3 sequence is 14 residues long. Germline V gene sequence: CDR1 MNHEY, CDR2 SVGAGI. The CDR3 DNA reads TGTGCCAGCAGTAACCAGGGTACGAACACTGAAGCTTTCTTT. Translated: CASSNQGTNTEAFF.